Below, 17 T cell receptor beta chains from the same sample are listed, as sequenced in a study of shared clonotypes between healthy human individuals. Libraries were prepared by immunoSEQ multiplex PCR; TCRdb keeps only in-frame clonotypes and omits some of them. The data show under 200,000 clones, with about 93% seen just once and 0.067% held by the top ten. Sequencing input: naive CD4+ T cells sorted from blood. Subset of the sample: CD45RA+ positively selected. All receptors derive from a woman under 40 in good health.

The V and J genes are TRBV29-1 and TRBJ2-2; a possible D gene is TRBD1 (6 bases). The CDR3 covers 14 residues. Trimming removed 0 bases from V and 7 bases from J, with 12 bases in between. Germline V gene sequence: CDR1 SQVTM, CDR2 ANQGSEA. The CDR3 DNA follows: TGCAGCGTTGAAGAGATCAGGGGTAGCGGGGAGCTGTTTTTT. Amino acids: CSVEEIRGSGELFF.

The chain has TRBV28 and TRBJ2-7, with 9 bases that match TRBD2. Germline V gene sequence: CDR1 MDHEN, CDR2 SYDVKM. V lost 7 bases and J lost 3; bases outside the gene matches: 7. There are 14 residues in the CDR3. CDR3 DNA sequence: TGTGCCAGCACCCGGGGCGGGAGGGGCTACGAGCAGTACTTC. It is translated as CASTRGGRGYEQYF.

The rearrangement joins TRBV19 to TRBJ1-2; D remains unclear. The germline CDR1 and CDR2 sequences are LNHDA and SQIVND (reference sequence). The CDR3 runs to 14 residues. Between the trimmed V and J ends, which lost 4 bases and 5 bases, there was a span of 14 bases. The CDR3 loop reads CASSTMIGPYGYTF. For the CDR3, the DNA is TGTGCCAGTAGTACGATGATTGGCCCTTATGGCTACACCTTC.

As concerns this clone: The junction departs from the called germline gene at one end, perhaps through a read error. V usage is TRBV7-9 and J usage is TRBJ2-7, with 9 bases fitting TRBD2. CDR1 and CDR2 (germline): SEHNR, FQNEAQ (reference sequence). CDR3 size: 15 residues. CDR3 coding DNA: TGTGCCAGCAGCCTAGCGGGACTTAGCTCCTACGAGCAGTACTTC. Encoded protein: CASSLAGLSSYEQYF. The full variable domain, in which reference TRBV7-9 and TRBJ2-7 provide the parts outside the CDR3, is DTGVSQNPRHKITKRGQNVTFRCDPISEHNRLYWYRQTLGQGPEFLTYFQNEAQLEKSRLLSDRFSAERPKGSFSTLEIQRTEQGDSAMYLCASSLAGLSSYEQYFGPGTRLTVT.

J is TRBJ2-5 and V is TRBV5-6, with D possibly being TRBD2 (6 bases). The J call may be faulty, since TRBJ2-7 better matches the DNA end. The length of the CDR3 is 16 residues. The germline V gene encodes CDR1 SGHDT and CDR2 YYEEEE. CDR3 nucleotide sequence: TGTGCCAGCAGCTTGTATCGCGGGACTCAAACCTACGAGCAGTACTTC. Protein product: CASSLYRGTQTYEQYF.

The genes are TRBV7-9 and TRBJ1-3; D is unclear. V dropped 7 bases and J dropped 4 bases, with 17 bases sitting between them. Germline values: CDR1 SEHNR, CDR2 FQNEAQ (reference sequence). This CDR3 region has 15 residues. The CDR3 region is CASTYSAGKGNTIYF. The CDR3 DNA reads TGTGCCAGCACCTATTCCGCGGGGAAAGGAAACACCATATATTTT.

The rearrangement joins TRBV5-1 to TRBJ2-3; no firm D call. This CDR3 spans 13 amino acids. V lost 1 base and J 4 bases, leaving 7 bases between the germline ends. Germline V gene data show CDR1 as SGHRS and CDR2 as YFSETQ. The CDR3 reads CASSLSSPDTQYF. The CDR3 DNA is TGCGCCAGCAGCTTGAGCTCGCCAGATACGCAGTATTTT. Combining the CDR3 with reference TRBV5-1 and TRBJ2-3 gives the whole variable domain KAGVTQTPRYLIKTRGQQVTLSCSPISGHRSVSWYQQTPGQGLQFLFEYFSETQRNKGNFPGRFSGRQFSNSRSEMNVSTLELGDSALYLCASSLSSPDTQYFGPGTRLTVL.

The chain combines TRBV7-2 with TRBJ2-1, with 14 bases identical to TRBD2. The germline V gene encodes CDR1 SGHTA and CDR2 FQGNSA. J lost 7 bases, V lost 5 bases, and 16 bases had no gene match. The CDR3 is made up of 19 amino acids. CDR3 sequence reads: CASSHLSGTSGGGGNEQFF. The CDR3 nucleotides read TGTGCCAGCAGCCACCTATCCGGGACTAGCGGGGGCGGTGGGAATGAGCAGTTCTTC.

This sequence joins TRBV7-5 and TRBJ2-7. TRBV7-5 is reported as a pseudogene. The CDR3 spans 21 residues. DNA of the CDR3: TGTGTCAGAAGCTTAATTTCTCTCATACTGCCCCGTACGGGCTACCCCTACGAGCAGTACTTC. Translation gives CVRSLISLILPRTGYPYEQYF.

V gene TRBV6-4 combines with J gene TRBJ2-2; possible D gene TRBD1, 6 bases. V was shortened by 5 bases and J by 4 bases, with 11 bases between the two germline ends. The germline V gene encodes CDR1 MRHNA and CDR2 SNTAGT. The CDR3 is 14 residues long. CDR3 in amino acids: CASSNRAGTGELFF. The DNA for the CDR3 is TGTGCCAGCAGTAACAGGGCGGGCACCGGGGAGCTGTTTTTT.

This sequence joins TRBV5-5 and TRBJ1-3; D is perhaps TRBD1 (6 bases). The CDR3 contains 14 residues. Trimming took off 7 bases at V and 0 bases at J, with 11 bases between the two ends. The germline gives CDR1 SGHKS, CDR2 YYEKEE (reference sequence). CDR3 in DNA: TGTGCCAGCGACCGGGACAACTCTGGAAACACCATATATTTT. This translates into CASDRDNSGNTIYF.

CDR3: CASSLRVSSSQPQHF. DNA for the CDR3: TGTGCCAGCAGTTTGCGGGTTTCATCAAGTCAGCCCCAGCATTTT. The V call is TRBV27, the J call TRBJ1-5; D is uncertain. V was pared by 3 bases and J by 6 bases, with 15 bases between. Per the germline V gene, CDR1 is MNHEY and CDR2 is SMNVEV (reference sequence). The CDR3 extends over 15 amino acids.

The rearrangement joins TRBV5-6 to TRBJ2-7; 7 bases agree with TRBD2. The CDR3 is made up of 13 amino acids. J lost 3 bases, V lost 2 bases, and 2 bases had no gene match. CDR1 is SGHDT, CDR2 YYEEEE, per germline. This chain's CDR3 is CASSFGTNYEQYF. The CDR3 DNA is TGTGCCAGCAGCTTCGGGACTAACTACGAGCAGTACTTC.

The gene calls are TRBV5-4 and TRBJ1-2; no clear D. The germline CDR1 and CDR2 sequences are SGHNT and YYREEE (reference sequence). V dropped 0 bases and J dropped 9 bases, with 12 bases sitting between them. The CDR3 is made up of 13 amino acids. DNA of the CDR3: TGTGCCAGCAGCTTGGCCGGGGAGGGTAGCTACACCTTC. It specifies CASSLAGEGSYTF.

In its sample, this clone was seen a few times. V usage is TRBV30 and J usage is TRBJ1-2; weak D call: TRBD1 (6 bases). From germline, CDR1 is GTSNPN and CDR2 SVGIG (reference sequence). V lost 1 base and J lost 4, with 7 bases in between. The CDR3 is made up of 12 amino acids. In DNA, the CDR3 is TGTGCCTGGAGTGACAGGGCCTATGGCTACACCTTC. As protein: CAWSDRAYGYTF.

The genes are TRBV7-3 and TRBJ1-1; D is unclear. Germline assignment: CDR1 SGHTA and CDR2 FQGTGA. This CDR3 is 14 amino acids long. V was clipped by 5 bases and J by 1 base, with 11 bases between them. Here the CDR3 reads CASSATPENTEAFF. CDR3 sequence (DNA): TGTGCCAGCAGCGCGACGCCCGAGAACACTGAAGCTTTCTTT.

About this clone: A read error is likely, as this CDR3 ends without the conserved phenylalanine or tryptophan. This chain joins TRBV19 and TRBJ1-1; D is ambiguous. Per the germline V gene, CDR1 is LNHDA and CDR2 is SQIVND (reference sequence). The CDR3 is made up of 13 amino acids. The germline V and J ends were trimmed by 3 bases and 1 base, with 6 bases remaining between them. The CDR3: CASSMAQNTEAFS. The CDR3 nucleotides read TGTGCCAGTAGTATGGCCCAGAACACTGAAGCTTTCTCT.